These 21 T cell receptor beta chains share one sample of origin, sequenced in a study of regulatory dendritic cells for organ transplantation. Antigens for these TCRs are unknown. Assay: immunoSEQ multiplex PCR; the TCRdb copy retains only in-frame clones and omits some. The data hold 9,500 to 15,000 clones, with about 79% observed a single time. CFSE-labeled sorted T cells met regulatory or mature dendritic cells for around five days. The sequencing sample was made of naive CD4+ T cells from blood cultured with regulatory dendritic cells. Subset in this sample: CD45RA+ naive T cells. Receptors were obtained from a human donor in good health.

This chain joins TRBV15 and TRBJ1-1; a weak D match, TRBD1 (6 bases). Germline CDR1 reads LNHNV; CDR2 reads YYDKDF (reference sequence). V lost 0 bases to trimming and J lost 0 bases, with 8 bases between them. The CDR3 covers 15 residues. The CDR3 DNA sequence: TGTGCCACCAGCAGAGAACAGGGCTTGAACACTGAAGCTTTCTTT. Protein sequence: CATSREQGLNTEAFF.

J is TRBJ2-1 and V is TRBV6-5, with D possibly matching TRBD1 (7 bases). Trimming took 7 bases from V and 8 from J, leaving 15 bases between them. Germline assignment: CDR1 MNHEY and CDR2 SVGAGI. The CDR3 sequence is 13 residues long. In DNA, the CDR3 is TGTGCCAGCAACCCAGGGGGGAAGGATGAGCAGTTCTTC. This gives the protein CASNPGGKDEQFF.

This chain links TRBV6-5 with TRBJ1-6, with D possibly being TRBD1 (5 bases). The CDR3 length is 14 residues. The germline V gene has CDR1 MNHEY and CDR2 SVGAGI. The V and J ends lost 6 bases and 8 bases respectively, with 14 bases between them. The CDR3 coding sequence is TGTGCCAGCAGAAAACAGGCCCGGGATTCACCCCTCCACTTT. It codes for CASRKQARDSPLHF.

V is TRBV6-1 and J is TRBJ1-2; 9 bases align to TRBD1. The V segment lost 3 bases and the J segment 2 bases; nucleotides outside the gene matches: 7. There are 16 residues in the CDR3. Per the germline V gene, CDR1 is MNHNS and CDR2 is SASEGT. The CDR3 bases are TGTGCCAGCAGTGATTCAAGGGGACAGGGAAACTATGGCTACACCTTC. The encoded protein is CASSDSRGQGNYGYTF.

This chain joins TRBV4-3 and TRBJ1-4, with 11 bases fitting TRBD1. V trimming: 1 base; J trimming: 8 bases; junction bases outside the gene matches: 9. The CDR3 sequence is 17 residues long. Germline V gene lookup returns CDR1 LGHNA and CDR2 YSLEER. This CDR3 is CASSQGVARTGGEKLFF. In DNA form, the CDR3 reads TGCGCCAGCAGCCAAGGGGTCGCTCGGACAGGGGGCGAAAAACTGTTTTTT.

The gene calls are TRBV7-2 and TRBJ2-3; 12 bases are shared with TRBD2. The CDR3 has 17 amino acids. The V segment lost 5 bases and the J segment 9 bases; nucleotides outside the gene matches: 15. Germline V gene sequence: CDR1 SGHTA, CDR2 FQGNSA. The CDR3 spells CASSSSLAGGLLGTQYF. Written as DNA, the CDR3 is TGTGCCAGCAGCAGCTCACTAGCGGGGGGTCTCCTCGGGACGCAGTATTTT.

This chain's CDR3 is CASSMVGIDPSPLHF. As DNA, the CDR3 is TGTGCCAGTAGTATGGTGGGCATAGACCCTTCACCCCTCCACTTT. This rearrangement joins TRBV19 to TRBJ1-6; D is uncertain. In germline, CDR1 is LNHDA, CDR2 SQIVND (reference sequence). Between the trimmed V and J ends, which lost 3 bases and 9 bases, there was a span of 15 bases. The CDR3 is made up of 15 amino acids.

The gene calls are TRBV18 and TRBJ1-2, with 7 nucleotides matching TRBD1. Unmatched junction bases numbered 4, after V lost 3 bases and J lost 6 bases. Germline CDR1 reads KGHSH; CDR2 reads LQKENI. CDR3 length equals 13 residues. This CDR3 is CASSPKGQNGYTF. CDR3 bases: TGTGCCAGCTCACCGAAGGGACAGAATGGCTACACCTTC.

V usage is TRBV19 and J usage is TRBJ2-5, with D uncertain. The V and J ends lost 2 bases and 2 bases respectively, with 15 bases between them. Germline CDR1 reads LNHDA; CDR2 reads SQIVND (reference sequence). This CDR3 spans 16 amino acids. CDR3 region: CASSIKWQKIQETQYF. In DNA form, the CDR3 reads TGTGCCAGTAGTATAAAGTGGCAGAAGATTCAAGAGACCCAGTACTTC.

There are a few counts of this clone. This chain's CDR3 is CASSATRRTAYGYTF. In DNA form, the CDR3 reads TGTGCCAGCAGCGCAACCCGACGGACAGCCTATGGCTACACCTTC. The chain couples TRBV7-3 to TRBJ1-2; possibly TRBD1 for D (6 bases). Germline V gene data show CDR1 as SGHTA and CDR2 as FQGTGA. The V end lost 5 bases, the J end lost 4 bases, and 17 bases lay between the germline ends. There are 15 residues in the CDR3.

The rearrangement links TRBV18 to TRBJ1-5; TRBD1 is a possible D gene (6 bases). The germline V gene has CDR1 KGHSH and CDR2 LQKENI. V lost 3 bases and J 2 bases, leaving 14 bases between the germline ends. This CDR3 spans 16 amino acids. In DNA, the CDR3 is TGTGCCAGCTCACCCTCACAGGGTCAGGGCAATCAGCCCCAGCATTTT. Its protein is CASSPSQGQGNQPQHF.

The rearrangement links TRBV10-3 to TRBJ1-2; TRBD1 matches at 12 bases. The germline V gene has CDR1 ENHRY and CDR2 SYGVKD. This CDR3 comprises 14 residues. The junction had 4 bases not matched to a gene; V was cut back by 6 bases and J by 5 bases. DNA of the CDR3: TGTGCCATCAGGGGACAGGGGGCAAAATATGGCTACACCTTC. Translating gives CAIRGQGAKYGYTF.

This clone is a singleton in its sample. The V gene is TRBV4-1, the J gene TRBJ1-3; TRBD1 agrees at 8 bases. Germline trimming cut 4 bases from V and 1 base from J; bases unmatched to any gene: 3. CDR3 length equals 15 residues. Per the germline V gene, CDR1 is MGHRA and CDR2 is YSYEKL. The CDR3 nucleotides are TGCGCCAGCAGCCCCAGGGGGCAATCTGGAAACACCATATATTTT. Encoded protein: CASSPRGQSGNTIYF.

V is TRBV5-6 and J is TRBJ1-1; the D is unclear. Trimming took 3 bases from V and 1 from J, leaving 22 bases between them. The CDR3 runs 18 residues. CDR1 and CDR2 (germline): SGHDT, YYEEEE. CDR3: CASSSLGLPDSQNTEAFF. CDR3 in DNA: TGTGCCAGCAGCTCGTTAGGACTGCCCGATTCTCAGAACACTGAAGCTTTCTTT.

The chain joins TRBV5-5 to TRBJ2-2; 9 bases map to TRBD2. This CDR3 is built from 16 residues. J lost 0 bases, V lost 4 bases, and 4 bases had no gene match. Germline V gene data show CDR1 as SGHKS and CDR2 as YYEKEE (reference sequence). The CDR3 reads CASSPLAGANTGELFF. The CDR3 region has the DNA TGTGCCAGCAGCCCTTTAGCGGGGGCGAACACCGGGGAGCTGTTTTTT.

This clone was recorded a few times. The chain combines TRBV4-2 with TRBJ1-5, with D possibly being TRBD1 (5 bases). In germline, CDR1 is LGHNA, CDR2 YNFKEQ. V was shortened by 1 base and J by 0 bases, with 7 bases between the two germline ends. The CDR3 is made up of 15 amino acids. The CDR3 region is CASSQADSSNQPQHF. The CDR3 DNA is TGTGCCAGCAGCCAAGCCGACAGTAGCAATCAGCCCCAGCATTTT.

This clone occurred a few times. Mismatch with germline at one junction end may stem from a read error. The CDR3 DNA reads as TGTGCCAGCAGCTTGCCGGGAACGAACGCCGGGGAGCTGTTTTTT. Residues: CASSLPGTNAGELFF. The chain combines TRBV5-4 with TRBJ2-2, with D perhaps matching TRBD2 (5 bases). Germline values: CDR1 SGHNT, CDR2 YYREEE (reference sequence). This CDR3 region has 15 residues.

The V call is TRBV19, the J call TRBJ1-2; a weak D match, TRBD1 (5 bases). From germline, CDR1 is LNHDA and CDR2 SQIVND (reference sequence). The V end was cut by 6 bases, the J end by 1 base, with 12 bases between. The CDR3 consists of 14 residues. This chain's CDR3 is CASSPDQGNYGYTF. CDR3 nucleotide sequence: TGTGCCAGTAGCCCCGATCAGGGTAACTATGGCTACACCTTC. Looking up the rest from reference TRBV19 and TRBJ1-2 gives the full variable domain: DGGITQSPKYLFRKEGQNVTLSCEQNLNHDAMYWYRQDPGQGLRLIYYSQIVNDFQKGDIAEGYSVSREKKESFPLTVTSAQKNPTAFYLCASSPDQGNYGYTFGSGTRLTVV.

This clone was detected only a few times. V is TRBV5-1 and J is TRBJ1-1; D is unresolved. The CDR3 covers 13 residues. The V and J ends lost 2 bases and 0 bases respectively, with 5 bases between them. CDR1 SGHRS and CDR2 YFSETQ come from the germline V gene. CDR3 nucleotides: TGCGCCAGCAGCTTTCGTTTGAACACTGAAGCTTTCTTT. Protein: CASSFRLNTEAFF.

The chain combines TRBV14 with TRBJ2-1; 7 bases line up with TRBD2. The junction had 6 bases not matched to a gene; V was cut back by 4 bases and J by 9 bases. The CDR3 contains 13 residues. From germline, CDR1 is SGHDN and CDR2 FVKESK. CDR3 amino acids: CASSPRLAGEQFF. The CDR3 DNA reads TGTGCCAGCAGCCCACGACTAGCCGGTGAGCAGTTCTTC.

The table lists this clone with a few counts. The chain is built from TRBV5-4 and TRBJ1-2; TRBD1 agrees at 9 bases. With V trimmed by 3 bases and J by 1 base, 4 bases remained unmatched. The CDR3 length is 15 residues. Germline loops: CDR1 SGHNT, CDR2 YYREEE (reference sequence). In DNA, the CDR3 is TGTGCCAGCAGCTCCGGGACAGGGAATAACTATGGCTACACCTTC. This encodes CASSSGTGNNYGYTF.